One sample yielded the 22 T cell receptor beta chains listed below, sequenced in a study of early T cells in non-severe SARS-CoV-2 infection. TCRdb reanalysed the 5' RACE reads using MiXCR and keeps one entry per CDR3 protein. Of just under 65,000 distinct CDR3 sequences listed, 11% are singletons. The sequenced sample was whole blood, obtained at baseline. Every receptor here comes from an adult who was a healthcare worker with PCR-confirmed SARS-CoV-2 infection or an uninfected control (not recorded which).

A few counts support this clonotype. The chain joins TRBV7-2 to TRBJ2-5; tentatively, D is TRBD2 (5 bases). Per the germline V gene, CDR1 is SGHTA and CDR2 is FQGNSA. The CDR3 contains 14 residues. The V end was cut by 4 bases, the J end by 9 bases, with 18 bases between. Here the CDR3 reads CASSSLATSRAQYF. CDR3 DNA sequence: TGTGCCAGCAGCTCGCTGGCTACTTCGAGGGCCCAGTACTTC.

The sample holds many counts of this clonotype. The chain recombines TRBV4-3 with TRBJ1-2; D remains unclear. In germline, CDR1 is LGHNA, CDR2 YSLEER. The V gene lost 7 bases and the J gene lost 4 bases, with 19 bases spanning the gap. The CDR3 is 15 amino acids. The CDR3: CASKGISLVLYGYTF. The DNA for the CDR3 is TGCGCCAGCAAGGGTATATCCTTAGTCCTCTATGGCTACACCTTC.

The chain links TRBV10-3 to TRBJ1-2; 7 bases line up with TRBD1. This CDR3 has 13 residues. Losses at the gene ends were 2 bases for V and 6 bases for J; bases not matched to a gene: 3. Germline V lookup: CDR1 ENHRY, CDR2 SYGVKD. The CDR3 protein is CAISEAQGDGYTF. The DNA for the CDR3 is TGTGCCATCAGTGAGGCCCAGGGGGATGGCTACACCTTC.

The DNA of the CDR3 is TGTGCCAGCAGTTTGGGGACAGGACCCGAGCAGTACTTC. Its protein product is CASSLGTGPEQYF. This chain links TRBV12-3 or TRBV12-4 with TRBJ2-7; 8 positions match TRBD1. CDR3 length: 13 amino acids. V shed 3 bases, J shed 6 bases, and the junction held 4 bases outside the gene matches.

Here the CDR3 DNA reads TGTGCCAGCAGCCAAATGGGACACCGACAAGAGACCCAGTACTTC. Translation: CASSQMGHRQETQYF. The chain employs TRBV14 and TRBJ2-5; maybe TRBD1 (6 bases). The CDR3 consists of 15 residues. Trimming cost V 2 bases and J 2 bases, with 12 bases left between them. Germline lookup yields CDR1 SGHDN and CDR2 FVKESK.

The chain joins TRBV4-1 to TRBJ2-1; TRBD2 matches at 11 bases. V was pared by 2 bases and J by 0 bases, with 3 bases of the junction left unmatched. The germline V gene has CDR1 MGHRA and CDR2 YSYEKL. The CDR3 has 17 residues. CDR3 bases: TGCGCCAGCAGCCAAACAACTAGCGGGAGCTCCTACAATGAGCAGTTCTTC. Translated, it gives CASSQTTSGSSYNEQFF.

The chain combines TRBV5-5 with TRBJ2-1, with TRBD2 identical over 7 bases. Looked up from germline, CDR1 is SGHKS and CDR2 is YYEKEE (reference sequence). The CDR3 contains 12 residues. J gave up 9 bases and V 2 bases, and 2 bases lay outside the gene matches. The CDR3 DNA follows: TGTGCCAGCAGCTTAAGCGGGGTTGAGCAGTTCTTC. It codes for CASSLSGVEQFF.

Only a few counts were recorded for this clonotype. This chain joins TRBV12-3 or TRBV12-4 and TRBJ2-1; a possible D gene is TRBD2 (5 bases). The V gene lost 6 bases and the J gene lost 10 bases, with 16 bases spanning the gap. This CDR3 contains 13 residues. Written as DNA, the CDR3 is TGTGCCAGCAGGGGGTCCCGGGGTGGAGAGCAGTTCTTC. The encoded protein is CASRGSRGGEQFF.

This clonotype was counted many times. The chain couples TRBV20-1 to TRBJ2-7, with 11 bases lining up with TRBD2. Germline CDR1 reads DFQATT; CDR2 reads SNEGSKA (reference sequence). This CDR3 region has 15 residues. V lost 3 bases and J lost 3; bases outside the gene matches: 7. The CDR3 loop is CSASYSGGASYEQYF. The CDR3 DNA is TGCAGTGCTAGTTATAGCGGGGGGGCTAGCTACGAGCAGTACTTC.

The table lists this clonotype with many counts. The rearrangement joins TRBV7-2 to TRBJ1-3; no firm D call. The germline V and J ends were trimmed by 0 bases and 9 bases, with 9 bases remaining between them. Germline assignment: CDR1 SGHTA and CDR2 FQGNSA. This CDR3 spans 13 amino acids. The CDR3 loop reads CASSLARVGTIYF. The CDR3 nucleotides read TGTGCCAGCAGCTTAGCCCGTGTAGGCACCATATATTTT.

The chain combines TRBV7-9 with TRBJ2-3; D might be TRBD1 or TRBD2, each matching 5 bases. The germline V and J ends were trimmed by 7 bases and 1 base, with 18 bases remaining between them. The CDR3 is 16 residues long. The V gene's germline CDR1 is SEHNR and CDR2 FQNEAQ (reference sequence). CDR3 DNA: TGTGCCAGCACCCTGACGGTGGGGGTGGGCACAGATACGCAGTATTTT. Its translation is CASTLTVGVGTDTQYF.

The V and J genes are TRBV2 and TRBJ2-1; D unclear. Germline V gene sequence: CDR1 SNHLY, CDR2 FYNNEI. V lost 7 bases to trimming and J lost 5 bases, with 12 bases between them. The CDR3 loop spans 13 amino acids. The CDR3 region has the DNA TGTGCCAGCAATCTAGTGGAAAACAATGAGCAGTTCTTC. It specifies CASNLVENNEQFF.

V is TRBV10-2 and J is TRBJ1-4; 7 bases are shared with TRBD1. Germline loops: CDR1 WSHSY, CDR2 SAAADI. The CDR3 is 14 residues long. V was clipped by 4 bases and J by 7 bases; unmatched bases: 6. The CDR3: CASSGLTGSEKLFF. As DNA, the CDR3 is TGCGCCAGCAGTGGTCTGACAGGGAGTGAAAAACTGTTTTTT.

This clonotype was seen at least ten times. V gene TRBV14 combines with J gene TRBJ2-1; 7 nucleotides agree with TRBD2. The CDR3 spans 14 residues. Germline loops: CDR1 SGHDN, CDR2 FVKESK. V shed 3 bases, J shed 3 bases, and the junction held 2 bases outside the gene matches. The CDR3 DNA reads as TGTGCCAGCAGCCAGCCGGGGGGCTACAATGAGCAGTTCTTC. This sequence encodes CASSQPGGYNEQFF.

This clonotype was seen only a few times. The chain carries TRBV5-6 and TRBJ1-1; D possibly corresponds to TRBD1 (5 bases). Looked up from germline, CDR1 is SGHDT and CDR2 is YYEEEE. Between the trimmed V and J ends, which lost 2 bases and 6 bases, there was a span of 20 bases. This CDR3 has 16 residues. The CDR3 bases are TGTGCCAGCAGCTTCCCAGGGACGTTCCGGGCCGCTGAAGCTTTCTTT. This codes for CASSFPGTFRAAEAFF. Using reference TRBV5-6 and TRBJ1-1 for the parts outside the CDR3, the full variable domain is DAGVTQSPTHLIKTRGQQVTLRCSPKSGHDTVSWYQQALGQGPQFIFQYYEEEERQRGNFPDRFSGHQFPNYSSELNVNALLLGDSALYLCASSFPGTFRAAEAFFGQGTRLTVV.

The V and J genes are TRBV9 and TRBJ2-6; D gene unclear. V lost 3 bases and J lost 0, with 10 bases in between. From germline, CDR1 is SGDLS and CDR2 YYNGEE. The CDR3 totals 16 residues. CDR3 amino acids: CASSEDGRSGANVLTF. The CDR3 DNA reads TGTGCCAGCAGCGAGGACGGCCGCTCTGGGGCCAACGTCCTGACTTTC.

This clonotype has just a few counts. This sequence joins TRBV11-2 and TRBJ2-7; 7 bases match TRBD1. The CDR3 is made up of 16 amino acids. Germline V gives CDR1 SGHAT, CDR2 FQNNGV. The V gene end was trimmed by 2 bases and the J gene end by 2 bases; junction bases not matched to a gene: 9. The CDR3 region is CASSLLRRQGPYEQYF. CDR3 sequence (DNA): TGTGCCAGCAGCTTACTTCGGCGACAGGGCCCCTACGAGCAGTACTTC. The full variable domain, in which reference TRBV11-2 and TRBJ2-7 provide the parts outside the CDR3, is EAGVAQSPRYKIIEKRQSVAFWCNPISGHATLYWYQQILGQGPKLLIQFQNNGVVDDSQLPKDRFSAERLKGVDSTLKIQPAKLEDSAVYLCASSLLRRQGPYEQYFGPGTRLTVT.

Comment on this clonotype: The germline gene is not matched at one end of the junction; a read error may be the cause. This chain uses TRBV3-1 with TRBJ1-1; no reliable D call. This CDR3 region has 14 residues. Germline values: CDR1 LGHDT, CDR2 YNNKEL (reference sequence). The CDR3: CPSSQLVIGTEAFF. The CDR3 bases are TGTCCCAGCAGCCAGCTGGTTATCGGCACTGAAGCTTTCTTT.

This clonotype occurred many times. The genes are TRBV9 and TRBJ1-2; 7 bases line up with TRBD1. J gave up 8 bases and V 3 bases, and 10 bases lay outside the gene matches. The CDR3 covers 14 residues. Germline V gene data show CDR1 as SGDLS and CDR2 as YYNGEE. As DNA, the CDR3 is TGTGCCAGCAGCGCCCCAGGGGGTCGAAGCGGCTACACCTTC. Its translation is CASSAPGGRSGYTF.

This clonotype was counted at least ten times. The rearrangement links TRBV5-6 to TRBJ1-2, with 8 bases identical to TRBD1. There are 13 residues in the CDR3. Germline V gene sequence: CDR1 SGHDT, CDR2 YYEEEE. The ends lost 4 bases at V and 7 bases at J; junction bases unmatched: 6. The CDR3 is CASSATGAPGYTF. CDR3 bases: TGTGCCAGCAGCGCGACAGGGGCTCCTGGCTACACCTTC.

The chain is built from TRBV12-5 and TRBJ2-7; TRBD1 matches 9 bases. Germline CDR1 LGHNT, CDR2 FRNRAP. The junction had 5 bases not matched to a gene; V was cut back by 5 bases and J by 6 bases. The CDR3 contains 13 residues. CDR3 bases: TGTGCTAGTGGTGGGGGACAGGGAAGCGAGCAGTACTTC. This gives the protein CASGGGQGSEQYF.

In its sample, this clonotype is medium-sized. The J gene is TRBJ2-1, the V gene TRBV20-1; the match to TRBD2 covers 9 bases. Germline-derived CDR1 and CDR2 are DFQATT and SNEGSKA (reference sequence). J lost 1 base, V lost 6 bases, and 16 bases had no gene match. The CDR3 runs to 18 residues. In nucleotides, the CDR3 is TGCAGTGCCCCACTTGGTAGCGGGGGTATTCAATCCTACAATGAGCAGTTCTTC. Translating it yields CSAPLGSGGIQSYNEQFF.